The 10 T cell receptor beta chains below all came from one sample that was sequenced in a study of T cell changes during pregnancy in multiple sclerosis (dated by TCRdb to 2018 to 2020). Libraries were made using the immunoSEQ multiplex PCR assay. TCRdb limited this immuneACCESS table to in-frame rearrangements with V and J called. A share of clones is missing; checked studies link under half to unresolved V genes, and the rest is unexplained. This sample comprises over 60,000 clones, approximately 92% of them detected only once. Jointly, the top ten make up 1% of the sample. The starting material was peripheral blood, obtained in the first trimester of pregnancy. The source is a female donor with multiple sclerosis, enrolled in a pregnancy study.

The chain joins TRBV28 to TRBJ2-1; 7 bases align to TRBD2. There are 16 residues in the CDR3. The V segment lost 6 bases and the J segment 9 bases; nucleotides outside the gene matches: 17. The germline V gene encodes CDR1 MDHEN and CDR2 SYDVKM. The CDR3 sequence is CASSRTRREGHSEQFF. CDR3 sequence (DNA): TGTGCCAGCAGCCGGACTCGGAGGGAGGGCCACAGTGAGCAGTTCTTC.

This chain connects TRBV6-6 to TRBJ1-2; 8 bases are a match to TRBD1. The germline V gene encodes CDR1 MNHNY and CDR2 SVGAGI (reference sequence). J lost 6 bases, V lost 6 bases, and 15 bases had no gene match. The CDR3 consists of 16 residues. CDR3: CASSPIGQGLIDGYTF. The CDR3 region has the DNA TGTGCCAGCAGCCCGATTGGACAGGGACTCATCGATGGCTACACCTTC.

This CDR3 is CASSFGGETYEQYF. The DNA for the CDR3 is TGTGCCAGCAGCTTTGGGGGGGAAACCTACGAGCAGTACTTC. The chain uses TRBV7-9 and TRBJ2-7, with TRBD2 identical over 7 bases. The junction had 4 bases not matched to a gene; V was cut back by 3 bases and J by 2 bases. The germline V gene has CDR1 SEHNR and CDR2 FQNEAQ (reference sequence). The CDR3 loop spans 14 amino acids.

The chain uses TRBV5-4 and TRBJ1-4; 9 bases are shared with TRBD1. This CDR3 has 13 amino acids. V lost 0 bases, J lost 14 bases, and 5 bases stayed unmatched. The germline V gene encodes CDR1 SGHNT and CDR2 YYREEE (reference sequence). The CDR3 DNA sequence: TGTGCCAGCAGCTTGGAACAGGGGGCTTTGCTGTTTTTT. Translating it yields CASSLEQGALLFF.

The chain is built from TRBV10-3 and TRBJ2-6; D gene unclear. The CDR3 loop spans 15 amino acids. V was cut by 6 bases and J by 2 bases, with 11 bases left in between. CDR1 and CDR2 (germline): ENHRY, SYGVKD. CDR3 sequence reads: CAISTPLAGANVLTF. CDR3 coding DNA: TGTGCCATCAGCACCCCCCTAGCTGGGGCCAACGTCCTGACTTTC.

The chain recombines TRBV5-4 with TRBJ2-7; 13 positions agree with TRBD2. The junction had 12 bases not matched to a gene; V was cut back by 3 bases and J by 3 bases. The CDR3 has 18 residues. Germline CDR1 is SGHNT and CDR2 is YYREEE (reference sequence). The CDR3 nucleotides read TGTGCCAGCAGCTCCGCTCTCCTCCGGACTAGCGGGAGCTACGAGCAGTACTTC. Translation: CASSSALLRTSGSYEQYF. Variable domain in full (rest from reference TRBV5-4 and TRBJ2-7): ETGVTQSPTHLIKTRGQQVTLRCSSQSGHNTVSWYQQALGQGPQFIFQYYREEENGRGNFPPRFSGLQFPNYSSELNVNALELDDSALYLCASSSALLRTSGSYEQYFGPGTRLTVT.

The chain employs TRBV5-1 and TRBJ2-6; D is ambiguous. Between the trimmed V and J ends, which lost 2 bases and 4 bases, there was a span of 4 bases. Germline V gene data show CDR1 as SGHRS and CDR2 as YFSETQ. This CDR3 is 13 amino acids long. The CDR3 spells CASSLSGANVLTF. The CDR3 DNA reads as TGCGCCAGCAGCTTATCAGGGGCCAACGTCCTGACTTTC. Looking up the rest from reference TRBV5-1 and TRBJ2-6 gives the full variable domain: KAGVTQTPRYLIKTRGQQVTLSCSPISGHRSVSWYQQTPGQGLQFLFEYFSETQRNKGNFPGRFSGRQFSNSRSEMNVSTLELGDSALYLCASSLSGANVLTFGAGSRLTVL.

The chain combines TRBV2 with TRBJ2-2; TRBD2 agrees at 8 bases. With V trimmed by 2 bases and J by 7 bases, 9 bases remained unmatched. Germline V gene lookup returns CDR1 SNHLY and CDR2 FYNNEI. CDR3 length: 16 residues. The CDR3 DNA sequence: TGTGCCAGCAGTGAAACCCGACTAGCGTCCGGCGGGGAGCTGTTTTTT. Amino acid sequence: CASSETRLASGGELFF.

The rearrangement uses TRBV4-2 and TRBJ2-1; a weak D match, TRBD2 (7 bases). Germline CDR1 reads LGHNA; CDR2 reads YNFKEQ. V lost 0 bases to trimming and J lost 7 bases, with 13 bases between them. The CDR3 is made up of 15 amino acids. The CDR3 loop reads CASSQESGGPNEQFF. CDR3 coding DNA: TGTGCCAGCAGCCAAGAATCGGGGGGCCCGAATGAGCAGTTCTTC.

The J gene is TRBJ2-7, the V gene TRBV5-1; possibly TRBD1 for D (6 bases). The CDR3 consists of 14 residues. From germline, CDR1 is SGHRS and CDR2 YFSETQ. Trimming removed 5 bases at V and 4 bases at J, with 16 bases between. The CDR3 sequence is CASRPRLQGYEQYF. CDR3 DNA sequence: TGCGCCAGCAGACCAAGACTACAGGGATACGAGCAGTACTTC.